This T cell receptor (beta chain) comes out of a study of technical replicates of blood from a handful of donors (dated by TCRdb to 2017 to 2019). Library method: the immunoSEQ multiplex PCR assay. TCRdb took this table from immuneACCESS and kept in-frame rearrangements with V and J called. Such tables lack part of the clones; where checked against another copy, unresolved V genes explain under half of the gap, and the rest is unexplained. In this sample the table shows about 82,000 clones, around 94% of which occur a single time. The ten largest clones take up under 0.5% of the sample. V and J lose 0 bases and 4 bases, and a span of 13 bases separates them. Including the terminal cysteine and phenylalanine, the CDR3 comprises 15 residues. Of the read, only the CDR3 DNA is kept; its 45 bases are in frame from base 1. For CDR1 and CDR2, the germline V gene lists SGHNT and YENEEA. On this clone itself: Which antigen it targets is not known. Per-base qualities were not stored, and no clone one base away is much larger.

The sample comprised T cells isolated from PBMCs. The clonotype originates from a human donor in good health. The rearrangement combines TRBV11-3 with TRBJ2-7; a tentative D match to TRBD2 spans 5 bases. CDR3 sequence: CASSLDRSGIYEQYF. The nucleotide sequence is given as TGTGCCAGCAGCTTAGATCGGAGCGGAATTTACGAGCAGTACTTC.